The source of this TCR beta chain is a study of CXCR3-negative and CXCR3-positive naive CD8 T cells. Germline CDR1 and CDR2: SNHLY and FYNNEI. This CDR3 is built from 12 residues. All TRB cDNA libraries came from 5' RACE performed with UMI labels. From its re-call of the 5' RACE reads, TCRdb lists each CDR3 protein once, without DNA. This sample's table has roughly 110,000 distinct CDR3 sequences. Study findings and constraints: Naive cells, whether CXCR3-negative or CXCR3-positive, had similar TRBV-TRBJ usage, while memory cells differed. TRB CDR3 hydrophobicity was greater in CXCR3-positive naive cells than in CXCR3-negative naive cells.

Details on this clonotype: The antigen remains undetermined.

V gene TRBV2 combines with J gene TRBJ2-1; TCRdb picks TRBD2, but there is no DNA to check that call. The specimen sequenced was naive CXCR3+ CD8+ T cells from blood. The subset denotes: CD45RO-CCR7+CD27+CD95- naive CD8+ T cells expressing CXCR3 (TNR3+). The receptor's source is a human donor in good health. Some clones in this sample may be carry-over from other donors' samples. CDR3 in amino acids: CASEREANEQFF. Full variable domain (missing parts from reference TRBV2 and TRBJ2-1): EPEVTQTPSHQVTQMGQEVILRCVPISNHLYFYWYRQILGQKVEFLVSFYNNEISEKSEIFDDQFSVERPDGSNFTLKIRSTKLEDSAMYFCASEREANEQFFGPGTRLTVL.